These 15 T cell receptor beta chains were all obtained from the same sample, sequenced in a study of blood T cell repertoires in COVID-19. The method was immunoSEQ multiplex PCR; TCRdb's version includes in-frame clones alone and lacks a portion of them. This table holds some 300,000 clones, roughly 88% found once. Sequenced: PBMCs or T cells enriched from blood (not recorded which). These receptor sequences come from a woman in her twenties or thirties who had recovered from COVID-19.

The rearrangement links TRBV25-1 to TRBJ1-5; D unresolved. The CDR3 is 14 amino acids. Germline CDR1 is MGHDK and CDR2 is SYGVNS. V was shortened by 3 bases and J by 7 bases, with 13 bases between the two germline ends. CDR3 loop: CASSDRGNGQPQHF. The CDR3 region has the DNA TGTGCCAGCAGTGATCGAGGGAACGGGCAGCCCCAGCATTTT.

This clone was counted a single time. The V gene is TRBV2, the J gene TRBJ2-1; D is ambiguous. With 7 bases removed from V and 9 bases from J, the gap between germline ends came to 19 bases. CDR1 and CDR2 from the germline V gene are SNHLY and FYNNEI. This CDR3 contains 14 residues. This CDR3 reads CASTIMGYLIEQFF. The CDR3 DNA reads as TGTGCCAGCACCATCATGGGCTATCTCATTGAGCAGTTCTTC.

The chain is built from TRBV5-1 and TRBJ1-1, with D unresolved. Deletions cut 0 bases from V and 4 bases from J, with 10 bases between. The CDR3 has 14 residues. Germline V gives CDR1 SGHRS, CDR2 YFSETQ. CDR3 bases: TGCGCCAGCAGCTTGGGAAGCGGGTCCACTGAAGCTTTCTTT. It specifies CASSLGSGSTEAFF.

V and J are TRBV5-4 and TRBJ2-3; 12 nucleotides line up with TRBD2. There are 15 residues in the CDR3. Germline trimming cut 4 bases from V and 3 bases from J; bases unmatched to any gene: 3. CDR1 and CDR2 from the germline V gene are SGHNT and YYREEE (reference sequence). The CDR3 DNA follows: TGTGCCAGCAGCCTAGCGGGAGGGATTACAGATACGCAGTATTTT. This encodes CASSLAGGITDTQYF.

The chain couples TRBV27 to TRBJ1-2, with TRBD1 matching 8 bases. Germline CDR1 reads MNHEY; CDR2 reads SMNVEV (reference sequence). The CDR3 runs to 16 residues. V lost 0 bases and J lost 5; bases outside the gene matches: 8. The DNA for the CDR3 is TGTGCCAGCAGTTTATCCGGGACAGGACTCGATTATGGCTACACCTTC. Its translation: CASSLSGTGLDYGYTF.

CDR3 bases: TGTGCCACCAGTGATTTGAGGGACAACACAGATACGCAGTATTTT. It is translated as CATSDLRDNTDTQYF. The chain couples TRBV24-1 to TRBJ2-3; weak D call: TRBD1 (6 bases). CDR1 is KGHDR and CDR2 is SFDVKD in the germline V gene. V lost 0 bases and J 2 bases, leaving 8 bases between the germline ends. The CDR3 spans 15 residues.

The chain's CDR3 is CASSLGTGGEQYF. CDR3 in DNA: TGTGCCAGCAGTTTAGGGACAGGTGGCGAGCAGTACTTC. The chain couples TRBV12-3 or TRBV12-4 to TRBJ2-7; 7 positions agree with TRBD1. This CDR3 is built from 13 residues. Trimming cost V 1 base and J 6 bases; bases outside gene matches: 3.

Only one count was recorded for this clone. The rearrangement links TRBV6-5 to TRBJ2-1; 7 bases line up with TRBD2. This CDR3 has 15 residues. V gave up 7 bases and J gave up 4 bases; unmatched junction bases: 10. Germline CDR1 reads MNHEY; CDR2 reads SVGAGI. The CDR3 region has the DNA TGTGCCAGCATTCCTAGCGGAGGTGGGTACAATGAGCAGTTCTTC. Translating it yields CASIPSGGGYNEQFF.

The rearrangement joins TRBV5-1 to TRBJ2-5; TRBD2 matches at 13 bases. Germline values: CDR1 SGHRS, CDR2 YFSETQ. The V and J ends lost 0 bases and 3 bases, in that order; junction bases with no gene match: 5. CDR3 size: 17 residues. CDR3: CASSLVGLAGDEETQYF. The CDR3 DNA sequence: TGCGCCAGCAGCTTGGTTGGACTAGCGGGAGATGAAGAGACCCAGTACTTC.

The J gene is TRBJ2-1, the V gene TRBV3-1 (or the pseudogene TRBV3-2); D not resolved. This CDR3 comprises 18 residues. From germline, CDR1 is LGHDT and CDR2 YNNKEL (reference sequence). Trimming removed 0 bases from V and 5 bases from J, with 20 bases in between. The CDR3 is CASSQDVGPTELDNEQFF. CDR3 sequence (DNA): TGTGCCAGCAGCCAAGACGTCGGTCCTACAGAACTCGACAATGAGCAGTTCTTC.

The V and J genes are TRBV13 and TRBJ1-4; D is ambiguous. Germline loops: CDR1 PRHDT, CDR2 FYEKMQ (reference sequence). V gave up 5 bases and J gave up 11 bases, with 15 bases separating them. This CDR3 has 13 amino acids. CDR3 residues: CASSEGRGRKLFF. The CDR3 DNA reads TGTGCCAGCAGCGAGGGCCGCGGACGGAAACTGTTTTTT.

The chain joins TRBV28 to TRBJ2-3, with 13 bases lining up with TRBD2. The CDR3 spans 16 residues. Germline CDR1 MDHEN, CDR2 SYDVKM. V lost 4 bases, J lost 0 bases, and 1 base stayed unmatched. The CDR3 protein is CASSWTSGGSTDTQYF. CDR3 DNA: TGTGCCAGCAGTTGGACTAGCGGGGGAAGCACAGATACGCAGTATTTT.

This sequence joins TRBV3-1 (or the pseudogene TRBV3-2) and TRBJ1-2; no clear D gene. Germline V CDR1 and CDR2: LGHDT, YNNKEL (reference sequence). The CDR3 is made up of 18 amino acids. Trimming left V 4 bases short and J 2 bases short, with 23 bases between. CDR3: CASSPAPREEAPNYGYTF. The CDR3 region has the DNA TGTGCCAGCAGCCCAGCCCCCCGTGAGGAGGCTCCGAACTATGGCTACACCTTC.

This clone was found once. The J gene is TRBJ2-1, the V gene TRBV4-3; no definite D call. In germline, CDR1 is LGHNA, CDR2 YSLEER. The CDR3 is 15 residues long. The ends were cut back, 4 bases at V and 0 bases at J, with 10 bases in the middle. CDR3 DNA: TGCGCCAGCAGCCTTTTAGAGTCCTCCTACAATGAGCAGTTCTTC. It translates to CASSLLESSYNEQFF.

The V and J genes are TRBV27 and TRBJ2-3, with unresolved D. The CDR3 length is 15 residues. The V end lost 0 bases, the J end lost 4 bases, and 11 bases lay between the germline ends. Germline V gene data show CDR1 as MNHEY and CDR2 as SMNVEV (reference sequence). The CDR3 region is CASSLSRQYPDTQYF. CDR3 in DNA: TGTGCCAGCAGTTTATCGAGGCAGTACCCAGATACGCAGTATTTT.